What follows are 21 T cell receptor beta chains derived from one specimen sequenced in a study of T cell responses to AZD1222 COVID-19 vaccine. Generated by immunoSEQ multiplex PCR, the TCRdb table keeps only in-frame clones and is missing some. This sample has some 150,000 clones; around nine tenths occur once, and the top ten carry around 2.8%. This specimen consisted of peripheral blood, obtained on day 0 of MenACWY control vaccination. These receptors all come from an adult in good health.

The sample holds one count of this clone. The chain combines TRBV7-9 with TRBJ1-2; D unresolved. The CDR3 has 14 amino acids. Germline assignment: CDR1 SEHNR and CDR2 FQNEAQ (reference sequence). V was shortened by 1 base and J by 4 bases, with 10 bases between the two germline ends. CDR3 residues: CASSLEGRAYGYTF. The CDR3 nucleotides read TGTGCCAGCAGCTTAGAAGGCAGAGCCTATGGCTACACCTTC.

V and J are TRBV5-1 and TRBJ2-7; no definite D call. V lost 0 bases to trimming and J lost 2 bases, with 12 bases between them. Germline lookup yields CDR1 SGHRS and CDR2 YFSETQ. The CDR3 contains 15 residues. Here the CDR3 DNA reads TGCGCCAGCAGCTTGGGTGGAGACTTAGCCTACGAGCAGTACTTC. As protein: CASSLGGDLAYEQYF.

The chain uses TRBV27 and TRBJ2-2, with no clear D. V lost 6 bases, J lost 5 bases, and 16 bases lay in between. Germline V gene data show CDR1 as MNHEY and CDR2 as SMNVEV (reference sequence). CDR3 length: 15 residues. DNA of the CDR3: TGTGCCAGCAGCAAACCGGCCCTCGGAACCGGGGAGCTGTTTTTT. Protein: CASSKPALGTGELFF.

J is TRBJ1-5 and V is TRBV4-2; TRBD1 agrees at 9 bases. The CDR3 totals 17 residues. After removal of 1 base from V and 2 bases from J, the junction contained 6 bases not matched to a gene. CDR1 is LGHNA and CDR2 is YNFKEQ in the germline V gene. The CDR3 DNA sequence: TGTGCCAGCAGCCAAGGGGGGGGACAGGGAGGCAATCAGCCCCAGCATTTT. This encodes CASSQGGGQGGNQPQHF.

V usage is TRBV5-6 and J usage is TRBJ1-4, with TRBD1 identical over 7 bases. The V and J ends lost 0 bases and 8 bases, in that order; junction bases with no gene match: 4. The germline CDR1 and CDR2 sequences are SGHDT and YYEEEE. There are 14 residues in the CDR3. The CDR3 sequence: CASSLGTGEEKLFF. CDR3 DNA sequence: TGTGCCAGCAGCTTGGGTACAGGGGAGGAAAAACTGTTTTTT.

The J gene is TRBJ1-1, the V gene TRBV14; maybe TRBD1 (6 bases). CDR3 length equals 13 residues. Trimming pared 8 bases from V and 6 bases from J, leaving 16 bases between. CDR1 SGHDN and CDR2 FVKESK come from the germline V gene. CDR3 amino acids: CASARGSAPEAFF. The DNA of the CDR3 is TGTGCCAGCGCCAGGGGTTCGGCCCCTGAAGCTTTCTTT. The full variable domain, with the rest looked up from reference TRBV14 and TRBJ1-1, is EAGVTQFPSHSVIEKGQTVTLRCDPISGHDNLYWYRRVMGKEIKFLLHFVKESKQDESGMPNNRFLAERTGGTYSTLKVQPAELEDSGVYFCASARGSAPEAFFGQGTRLTVV.

The chain recombines TRBV5-1 with TRBJ1-4; the D is unclear. Trimming cost V 4 bases and J 3 bases, with 7 bases left between them. This CDR3 is 13 amino acids long. Germline assignment: CDR1 SGHRS and CDR2 YFSETQ. CDR3 DNA sequence: TGCGCCAGCAGCCCGGCTGCTAATGAAAAACTGTTTTTT. Amino acid sequence: CASSPAANEKLFF.

This chain connects TRBV9 to TRBJ1-2, with D perhaps matching TRBD1 (6 bases). Trimming took 0 bases from V and 6 from J, leaving 9 bases between them. The CDR3 runs 13 residues. The V gene's germline CDR1 is SGDLS and CDR2 YYNGEE. CDR3 DNA: TGTGCCAGCAGCGTAGCTTCAGGGGATGGCTACACCTTC. It yields the protein CASSVASGDGYTF.

The rearrangement joins TRBV6-4 to TRBJ2-5; D possibly matches TRBD1 or TRBD2 (6 bases each). CDR1 MRHNA and CDR2 SNTAGT come from the germline V gene. Trimming removed 5 bases at V and 0 bases at J, with 19 bases between. The CDR3 totals 17 residues. The CDR3 nucleotides are TGTGCCAGCAGTCTTCCCTGCGGGACATTGTACCAAGAGACCCAGTACTTC. Its protein product is CASSLPCGTLYQETQYF.

This clone appeared once. The rearrangement links TRBV20-1 to TRBJ2-7, with D possibly being TRBD2 (5 bases). The CDR3 is made up of 14 amino acids. Trimming took off 3 bases at V and 1 base at J, with 13 bases between the two ends. Germline CDR1 and CDR2: DFQATT and SNEGSKA (reference sequence). This chain's CDR3 is CSASPAEGSYEQYF. Written as DNA, the CDR3 is TGCAGTGCTAGTCCGGCCGAGGGATCCTACGAGCAGTACTTC.

V is TRBV28 and J is TRBJ1-4, with D perhaps TRBD1 (5 bases). Germline lookup yields CDR1 MDHEN and CDR2 SYDVKM. Between the trimmed V and J ends, which lost 10 bases and 0 bases, there was a span of 9 bases. This CDR3 region has 13 residues. The CDR3 spells CATMTATNEKLFF. The DNA of the CDR3 is TGTGCCACCATGACAGCAACTAATGAAAAACTGTTTTTT.

J is TRBJ1-2 and V is TRBV5-8; 7 nucleotides match TRBD1. Germline-derived CDR1 and CDR2 are SGHTS and YDEGEE. After removal of 6 bases from V and 0 bases from J, the junction contained 8 bases not matched to a gene. CDR3 length: 15 amino acids. The CDR3 sequence: CASTAMGQSNYGYTF. In nucleotides, the CDR3 is TGTGCCAGCACCGCTATGGGACAGTCTAACTATGGCTACACCTTC.

This clone was detected only once. V gene TRBV9 combines with J gene TRBJ2-3, with 9 bases fitting TRBD2. V lost 4 bases, J lost 3 bases, and 9 bases stayed unmatched. CDR3 size: 16 residues. The germline V gene encodes CDR1 SGDLS and CDR2 YYNGEE. The CDR3 reads CASSPRLAGITDTQYF. As DNA, the CDR3 is TGTGCCAGCAGCCCCCGCCTAGCGGGGATAACAGATACGCAGTATTTT.

This rearrangement joins TRBV7-9 to TRBJ1-1; no clear D. The CDR3 has 15 amino acids. Trimming left V 7 bases short and J 0 bases short, with 15 bases between. CDR1 and CDR2 from the germline V gene are SEHNR and FQNEAQ (reference sequence). The CDR3 DNA reads as TGTGCCAGCAACCTAGACGGACCGCTGAACACTGAAGCTTTCTTT. Its translation: CASNLDGPLNTEAFF. The full variable domain, in which reference TRBV7-9 and TRBJ1-1 provide the parts outside the CDR3, is DTGVSQNPRHKITKRGQNVTFRCDPISEHNRLYWYRQTLGQGPEFLTYFQNEAQLEKSRLLSDRFSAERPKGSFSTLEIQRTEQGDSAMYLCASNLDGPLNTEAFFGQGTRLTVV.

The chain couples TRBV5-4 to TRBJ2-7; the D call may be TRBD1 or TRBD2 (5 bases each). Germline-derived CDR1 and CDR2 are SGHNT and YYREEE (reference sequence). The CDR3 spans 13 residues. The ends were cut back, 5 bases at V and 0 bases at J, with 9 bases in the middle. The CDR3 nucleotides read TGTGCCAGCAGGGGGGACCTCTCCTACGAGCAGTACTTC. Its translation: CASRGDLSYEQYF.

The chain couples TRBV19 to TRBJ2-6; D call uncertain. Trimming shortened V by 3 bases and J by 2 bases, and 20 bases separated the two germline ends. Germline CDR1 LNHDA, CDR2 SQIVND (reference sequence). The CDR3 is made up of 19 amino acids. CDR3: CASSMGWRFKAPGANVLTF. The DNA for the CDR3 is TGTGCCAGTAGTATGGGCTGGCGGTTTAAGGCCCCTGGGGCCAACGTCCTGACTTTC.

DNA for the CDR3: TGTGCCAGCAGCTTAAGAGGGCGTCCCTACGAGCAGTACTTC. Protein product: CASSLRGRPYEQYF. This rearrangement joins TRBV7-9 to TRBJ2-7; the D gene is possibly TRBD2 (5 bases). The CDR3 spans 14 residues. Looked up from germline, CDR1 is SEHNR and CDR2 is FQNEAQ (reference sequence). V lost 2 bases and J 2 bases, leaving 10 bases between the germline ends.

The CDR3 region has the DNA TGCGCCAGCAGCTTCGCCGGGATGAACACTGAAGCTTTCTTT. Its translation is CASSFAGMNTEAFF. The rearrangement links TRBV5-1 to TRBJ1-1, with unresolved D. The CDR3 extends over 14 amino acids. Per the germline V gene, CDR1 is SGHRS and CDR2 is YFSETQ. Trimming removed 2 bases from V and 0 bases from J, with 8 bases in between.

The chain combines TRBV10-2 with TRBJ1-1; 12 bases fit TRBD1. The germline V gene has CDR1 WSHSY and CDR2 SAAADI. The CDR3 runs 15 residues. The junction had 7 bases not matched to a gene; V was cut back by 6 bases and J by 5 bases. The CDR3 spells CASRPGQGADTEAFF. CDR3 nucleotides: TGCGCCAGCAGGCCGGGACAGGGGGCAGATACTGAAGCTTTCTTT.

The rearrangement uses TRBV6-1 and TRBJ1-3; D gene uncertain. Trimming cost V 2 bases and J 4 bases, with 12 bases left between them. CDR3 length: 15 amino acids. Germline values: CDR1 MNHNS, CDR2 SASEGT. This CDR3 reads CASSEISGSGNTIYF. In DNA form, the CDR3 reads TGTGCCAGCAGTGAAATCTCGGGGTCCGGAAACACCATATATTTT.

The V gene is TRBV9, the J gene TRBJ2-2, with no clear D. Germline V CDR1 and CDR2: SGDLS, YYNGEE. The CDR3 extends over 15 amino acids. Trimming took off 0 bases at V and 0 bases at J, with 6 bases between the two ends. The CDR3 DNA is TGTGCCAGCAGCGTAGGGGGTACGAACACCGGGGAGCTGTTTTTT. Amino acid sequence: CASSVGGTNTGELFF.